This T cell receptor beta chain was obtained from a study of human T cells and chemical hapten exposure. Across the whole study: Patch tests put 0.01% DPC on the upper back, and the results were checked at 6 days.

How the authors handled the data: Individual samples carried between roughly 23,224 and 700,000 TCRs, with 85,000 to 100,000 as the median. TCRdb reprocessed the RACE reads via MiXCR and lists one record per CDR3 protein. TCRdb assigned the V and J calls; the authors' analysis was not used. In the table there are 200,000 to 300,000 distinct CDR3 sequences, more than 6.5% of which are singletons. The time point is: pre-sensitization, week 0. Indicated treatment: therapeutic diphenylcyclopropenone sensitization with weekly scalp DPC. CDR1 and CDR2 (germline): MDHEN, SYDVKM. CDR3 length: 17 amino acids. With 6 bases removed from V and 4 bases from J, the gap between germline ends came to 22 bases.

The receptor was derived from a woman between 35 and 50 years old with alopecia areata. Some clones in this sample may be carry-over from other donors' samples. V is TRBV28 and J is TRBJ1-3, with D perhaps matching TRBD1 (5 bases). This material consisted of whole blood, taken in connection with sensitization to the hapten diphenylcyclopropenone (DPC). CDR3 DNA sequence: TGTGCCAGCAGCCTGACTGGGGCGTTTTTTAGGGGAAACACCATATATTTT. The encoded protein is CASSLTGAFFRGNTIYF.